This T cell receptor beta chain was obtained from a study of a mutant IDH1 vaccine in newly diagnosed glioma. About the research overall: Treated patients were about 60% male, roughly 40% female, mean age approximately 42 years. Patients previously underwent radiotherapy, temozolomide, or both, and most underwent both.

With 2 bases removed from V and 3 bases from J, the gap between germline ends came to 11 bases. The CDR3 runs to 14 residues. Germline CDR1 is SGHRS and CDR2 is YFSETQ. The time point here: week 11, during vaccination. It was 300 ug of mutant IDH1 20-mer peptide that made up each vaccine dose, given with topical imiquimod. Donors had new WHO grade 3 or 4 IDH1-mutant, ATRX-lost astrocytomas. With regard to this clone: As yet, its antigen is unknown.

This table comes from immunoSEQ multiplex PCR, and its TCRdb copy is limited to in-frame clones, with some not included. In the table there are about 39,000 clones, about four fifths of which are singletons. V is TRBV5-1 and J is TRBJ1-1; a possible D gene is TRBD1 (5 bases). The receptor comes from a woman in her twenties or thirties with glioma. Some clones in this sample may be carry-over from other donors' samples. Sequencing was performed on peripheral blood mononuclear cells (PBMCs), taken from a glioma patient whose treatment included an IDH1 peptide vaccine. In DNA, the CDR3 is TGCGCCAGCAGCTTTAGGTGGGGGGACACTGAAGCTTTCTTT. It encodes CASSFRWGDTEAFF.